The text below deals with one TCR beta chain. Its matching antigen is unknown. The CDR3 length is 16 residues. From germline, CDR1 is SGHRS and CDR2 YFSETQ. V lost 4 bases to trimming and J lost 1 base; unmatched junction nucleotides: 8. The sample comes from a study of blood T cells in healthy people across ages. Study conclusions and caveats: Naive T cell percentage showed a strong correlation with the diversity of TCR beta. Relative to aged donors, long-lived donors carried more naive CD4+ cells and displayed higher diversity.

Next came a second PCR, run for about 6 to 12 cycles, which used a sample-barcoded 5' primer along with a J-beta primer mix. TCRdb reanalysed the 5' RACE reads using MiXCR and keeps one entry per CDR3 protein. This sample has approximately 900,000 distinct CDR3 sequences, with almost 30% found just once. The same specimen was also included in a second study, on T cells of mothers and their children. Turning to that study: Barcodes and 2-4 random nucleotides were added by M1S in the second PCR. Every mother supplied over 8 million TCR beta CDR3 reads and every child some 2.7 million.

The receptor comes from a woman between 40 and 50 years old in good health. What was sequenced was blood. The chain joins TRBV5-1 to TRBJ1-1, with TRBD1 identical over 9 bases. CDR3 DNA: TGCGCCAGCAGCCCCCGCCCGGGACAGGGGAACACTGAAGCTTTCTTT. Translation: CASSPRPGQGNTEAFF.